This TCR beta chain was recorded in a study of blood T cell repertoires in COVID-19. Original analysis: Amplifying reference gene primers gave estimates of nucleated cell counts. Libraries were prepared by immunoSEQ multiplex PCR; TCRdb keeps only in-frame clonotypes and omits some of them. The V and J calls and clone size were taken over from that table, and D and trimming were inferred from the DNA. The sample records fewer than 600,000 clones, 85% to 90% being singletons. Germline loops: CDR1 SGHAT, CDR2 FQNNGV. Trimming removed 2 bases from V and 2 bases from J; junction bases left unmatched: 5. The CDR3 has 17 amino acids. The Seattle patients joined while their infection was active and were tracked longitudinally afterward.

This chain links TRBV11-2 with TRBJ2-3, with TRBD2 matching 12 bases. The receptor was isolated from a man aged 18-30 years with COVID-19, enrolled during active disease. Sequencing input: peripheral blood. The CDR3 nucleotides are TGTGCCAGCAGCTTACTGGGACTAGCGGGCCCCACAGATACGCAGTATTTT. Translation gives CASSLLGLAGPTDTQYF.